This T cell receptor (beta chain) was recorded in a study of Ad26.COV2.S vaccination and SARS-CoV-2 variants. Only in-frame clones appear in the TCRdb table, and some are missing; sequencing was by immunoSEQ multiplex PCR. Of around 340,000 clones detected, 80% to 90% appear once; the ten largest clones hold 5%. Sample treatment: around 19 received Ad26.COV2.S at low or high dose, single or two shots; about 5 received placebo; per-sample allocation not given. Day 63 after the first injection of vaccine or placebo was the sampling time. Boston provided a donor who was an adult aged 18-55 years. The specimen was peripheral blood, collected in a trial of Ad26.COV2.S vaccine versus placebo. The clonotype was recovered from a person aged 18-65 years who received the Ad26.COV2.S COVID-19 vaccine or a placebo.

CDR3 sequence: CASSLVGYRDEKLFF. DNA of the CDR3: TGTGCCAGCAGCTTGGTCGGGTATCGGGATGAAAAACTGTTTTTT. The rearrangement links TRBV7-2 to TRBJ1-4; D remains unclear. The CDR3 totals 15 residues. V was pared by 3 bases and J by 6 bases, with 14 bases between. The germline V gene encodes CDR1 SGHTA and CDR2 FQGNSA. Full variable domain (outside the CDR3, taken from reference TRBV7-2 and TRBJ1-4): GAGVSQSPSNKVTEKGKDVELRCDPISGHTALYWYRQSLGQGLEFLIYFQGNSAPDKSGLPSDRFSAERTGGSVSTLTIQRTQQEDSAVYLCASSLVGYRDEKLFFGSGTQLSVL.